Reported below is one T cell receptor (beta chain). Its antigen is currently unknown. The sample belongs to a study of cytomegalovirus exposure and HLA in healthy donors. The overall study: Assignment to the Caucasian-associated ancestry cluster applied to about 80% of the approximately 360 genotyped donors.

The germline V gene has CDR1 SGHTA and CDR2 FQGNSA. The CDR3 consists of 15 residues. J lost 6 bases, V lost 5 bases, and 11 bases had no gene match. The PCR used 60 Vbeta and 13 Jbeta primers. Measured with immunoSEQ multiplex PCR; TCRdb has only the in-frame clones, and not every one. The data hold approximately 140,000 clones, with almost 85% observed a single time. Study-level findings and limits: Associated with cytomegalovirus, according to the listing, were 150 to 200 TCR beta chains. HLA restriction was apparent for most CMV-associated TCR beta chains in a later analysis. TCR beta V- and J-gene trimming, according to a later analysis, was linked to a missense DCLRE1C variant.

Specimen: PBMCs. The chain uses TRBV7-2 and TRBJ1-1, with 8 bases lining up with TRBD1. The clonotype originates from a young man in good health and CMV-seropositive. CDR3 sequence: CASSPQGEVMAEAFF. The CDR3, as DNA: TGTGCCAGCAGCCCACAGGGGGAAGTGATGGCTGAAGCTTTCTTT.